This T cell receptor beta chain was identified during a study of PD-1 blockade in classical Hodgkin lymphoma (TCRdb year 2020). At the level of the whole study: Nivolumab dosing was 3 mg/kg intravenously every 2 weeks, continuing until either disease progression or unacceptable toxicity. A peripheral blood immune signature of response to PD-1 blockade in classical Hodgkin lymphoma was defined using TCR beta sequencing and CyTOF. The study at large found these results: Only a single clinical trial cohort was studied, and what caused the repertoire differences, possibly disease activity or prior therapy, remained undefined. Lower diversity was seen in patients whose nivolumab began less than 1 year after ASCT, and these patients were left out of later analyses so that immune reconstitution would not confound the results. Trial patients with a complete response had baseline diversity similar to that of newly diagnosed patients, while partial responders and progressors had significantly lower diversity. By C4D1, a significant rise was seen in CD4+ TCR diversity but not in CD8+ TCR diversity (p=0.0027 vs p=0.16), and the rise was most apparent among complete responders (p=0.02). Baseline TCR diversity was reported as lower in newly diagnosed patients than in healthy donors, and lower still in relapsed/refractory patients.

Genomic DNA was isolated using the Qiagen DNeasy kit from unsorted PBMCs as well as from negatively selected CD4+ and CD8+ fractions. TCR beta CDR3 regions were amplified by immunoSEQ multiplex PCR using primers annealing to V and J segments. A synthetic immune receptor repertoire was used to minimize amplification bias, and any residual bias was removed computationally once sequencing was done. Per the authors' processing: Repertoire diversity was quantified as the Shannon entropy index using custom Python scripts. The unsorted, CD4+ and CD8+ repertoires were each analyzed separately, with the exception of combined analyses, where CD4+ and CD8+ sequences were merged in silico. A clone was considered expanded if an increase in frequency of at least 2-fold after treatment relative to C1D1 was found, and a pseudocount of 0.5 was applied to clones undetected at baseline. Singleton clones were defined as clones with 0 or 1 copy at C1D1, and non-singleton clones were defined as clones with 2 or more copies. Clones expanded in unsorted samples were annotated as CD4+, CD8+ or unknown by matching protein sequences in sorted samples from the same patient. Wilcoxon tests on paired samples were used to test diversity changes from C1D1 to C4D1. TCRdb carries this immuneACCESS record with in-frame sequences only. Its versions omit some clonotypes, under half of them owing to an unresolved V gene in the studies checked, with the rest unexplained. The DNA gave D and trimming, while V, J and clone size come from that table. The sample has about 19,000 clones on record, more than 75% of them singletons. The ten largest account for around a fifth of the sample.

Remarks on this clone: Its antigen specificity is not known. Base qualities are not at hand, and no much larger clone is one base apart.

V lost 2 bases and J lost 0 bases; the stretch between them is 6 bases long. CDR1 and CDR2, looked up from the germline V gene, are SGHDT and YYEEEE. The CDR3 sequence holds 14 residues, the cysteine and phenylalanine included. CDR3 DNA is the only sequence kept; it has 42 bases, read in frame from the first base. Explained via the paper, the time point label denotes: cycle 4 day 1 (C4D1), after 5 to 7 weeks of nivolumab. Every trial patient had relapsed after autologous stem cell transplantation, and cohorts A, B and C differed in prior brentuximab vedotin exposure. The trial cohort was composed of 55 to 65 patients with relapsed/refractory classical Hodgkin lymphoma, for whom complete response, partial response or progressive disease was recorded as best overall response. Single-agent nivolumab was administered to trial patients in the multi-cohort phase II CheckMate 205 trial. An independent review committee assessed best overall response by applying the 2007 International Working Group response criteria. Trial PBMCs were collected immediately before nivolumab initiation (C1D1) and during therapy at cycle 2 day 1 and cycle 4 day 1. Peripheral blood was collected in 8 mL Vacutainer Cell Preparation Tubes, from which PBMCs were isolated by centrifugation and then cryopreserved.

Here the sequenced sample was peripheral blood mononuclear cells (PBMCs), taken before the fourth cycle of nivolumab. The chain is encoded by TRBV5-6 joined to TRBJ1-5; no confident D gene assignment can be made. The origin of this receptor is a human donor with classical Hodgkin lymphoma. The bases are TGTGCCAGCAGCTTTGTGGGTAGCAATCAGCCCCAGCATTTT. It specifies CASSFVGSNQPQHF.